This T cell receptor beta chain comes out of a study of type 1 regulatory T cells. Study-wide background: An in vitro protocol generated T-allo10, a Tr1-enriched, alloantigen-specific CD4 T cell product.

This CDR3 has 11 residues. The V end was cut by 2 bases, the J end by 10 bases, with 12 bases between. Germline CDR1 SQVTM, CDR2 ANQGSEA. A single record per CDR3 protein comes from TCRdb applying MiXCR to the reads. The sample contains 55,000 to 65,000 distinct CDR3 sequences, 55% to 65% of which appear only once. This clonotype was observed once. The antigen remains undetermined. V and J are TRBV29-1 and TRBJ2-7; D unclear. This sequence was found in a human donor in good health. The material sequenced was cultured non-Tr1 T cells, either the whole culture or a sorted T cell fraction (not recorded which). CDR3: CSVELREAQYF. In DNA form, the CDR3 reads TGCAGCGTTGAATTAAGGGAAGCCCAGTACTTC.